These 25 T cell receptor beta chains came from one sample sequenced in a study of blood T cell repertoires in COVID-19. The repertoire was sequenced with immunoSEQ multiplex PCR; TCRdb's copy has only in-frame clones and lacks some. The sample contains over 300,000 clones, around 90% of which appear only once. Sample: peripheral blood. All receptors derive from a man aged 18 to 35 with active or convalescent COVID-19.

The chain has TRBV18 and TRBJ1-2, with no clear D. The CDR3 is made up of 13 amino acids. Per germline, CDR1 KGHSH and CDR2 LQKENI. The V gene lost 6 bases and the J gene lost 3 bases, with 11 bases spanning the gap. The CDR3 loop is CASSERRDYGYTF. The CDR3 DNA reads as TGTGCCAGCTCCGAACGACGGGACTATGGCTACACCTTC. The full variable domain, rest sourced from reference TRBV18 and TRBJ1-2, is NAGVMQNPRHLVRRRGQEARLRCSPMKGHSHVYWYRQLPEEGLKFMVYLQKENIIDESGMPKERFSAEFPKEGPSILRIQQVVRGDSAAYFCASSERRDYGYTFGSGTRLTVV.

This chain links TRBV28 with TRBJ1-2, with TRBD1 matching 9 bases. The CDR3 extends over 15 amino acids. Germline assignment: CDR1 MDHEN and CDR2 SYDVKM. J gave up 7 bases and V 6 bases, and 12 bases lay outside the gene matches. As DNA, the CDR3 is TGTGCCAGCAGAGAAATCCGGGACAGGGCGGGTGGCTACACCTTC. Translation gives CASREIRDRAGGYTF.

The CDR3 loop reads CASSLVRGAGNQPQHF. DNA of the CDR3: TGTGCCAGCAGCTTGGTTCGGGGAGCGGGCAATCAGCCCCAGCATTTT. The chain employs TRBV5-8 and TRBJ1-5; D is unclear. The CDR3 sequence is 16 residues long. CDR1 is SGHTS, CDR2 YDEGEE, per germline. The germline V and J ends were trimmed by 0 bases and 2 bases, with 12 bases remaining between them.

Comment on this clone: One end of the junction varies from germline; a read error may be responsible. Other DNA sequences in the sample encode the same CDR3. This rearrangement joins TRBV9 to TRBJ1-1, with D maybe TRBD1 (5 bases). CDR3 size: 13 residues. Germline V gene data show CDR1 as SGDLS and CDR2 as YYNGEE. DNA for the CDR3: TGTGCCAGCAGCGTAACGGGGGGAACTGAAGCTTTTTTT. This gives the protein CASSVTGGTEAFF.

This rearrangement joins TRBV27 to TRBJ1-3; maybe TRBD1 (5 bases). The V end lost 11 bases, the J end lost 2 bases, and 13 bases lay between the germline ends. In germline, CDR1 is MNHEY, CDR2 SMNVEV (reference sequence). CDR3 length: 13 residues. For the CDR3, the DNA is TGTGCCCCCCAGCGGGGACCTGGAAACACCATATATTTT. This codes for CAPQRGPGNTIYF.

The chain links TRBV5-1 to TRBJ2-5; tentatively, D is TRBD2 (5 bases). The V end was cut by 4 bases, the J end by 4 bases, with 11 bases between. Germline V CDR1 and CDR2: SGHRS, YFSETQ. The CDR3 covers 13 residues. The CDR3 nucleotides are TGCGCCAGCAGCGAGGACTCTGCAGAGACCCAGTACTTC. Its translation: CASSEDSAETQYF.

This sequence joins TRBV2 and TRBJ1-5, with a tentative D call TRBD1 (6 bases). CDR3 length: 14 amino acids. CDR1 is SNHLY, CDR2 FYNNEI, per germline. Trimming removed 3 bases from V and 4 bases from J, with 10 bases in between. The CDR3 DNA sequence: TGTGCCAGCAGTGAGAGGCAGGGGAATCAGCCCCAGCATTTT. This encodes CASSERQGNQPQHF.

This chain connects TRBV7-3 to TRBJ1-1; D is unclear. Germline values: CDR1 SGHTA, CDR2 FQGTGA. This CDR3 region has 13 residues. Trimming shortened V by 4 bases and J by 3 bases, and 9 bases separated the two germline ends. DNA for the CDR3: TGTGCCAGCAGCTCCCTCGGGGACACTGAAGCTTTCTTT. This encodes CASSSLGDTEAFF.

The chain carries TRBV28 and TRBJ1-1, with 7 positions matching TRBD1. This CDR3 region has 16 residues. V shed 2 bases and J 1 base; nucleotides not matched to a gene: 7. Germline V CDR1 and CDR2: MDHEN, SYDVKM. CDR3 region: CASSLEQGRTNTEAFF. As DNA, the CDR3 is TGTGCCAGCAGTTTAGAACAGGGGCGGACGAACACTGAAGCTTTCTTT.

The chain links TRBV29-1 to TRBJ1-5, with a possible D match to TRBD1 (6 bases). This CDR3 comprises 13 residues. V was clipped by 7 bases and J by 2 bases, with 12 bases between them. Per the germline V gene, CDR1 is SQVTM and CDR2 is ANQGSEA. In DNA, the CDR3 is TGCAGCGCCGCATCAGGGGGCAATCAGCCCCAGCATTTT. Protein: CSAASGGNQPQHF.

As DNA, the CDR3 is TGTGCCACCGCCGCAGGGACTAGCACAGATACGCAGTATTTT. Protein sequence: CATAAGTSTDTQYF. The chain has TRBV24-1 and TRBJ2-3; weak D call: TRBD2 (6 bases). Germline V gene lookup returns CDR1 KGHDR and CDR2 SFDVKD. V shed 9 bases and J shed 0 bases, with 12 bases lying between them. This CDR3 region has 14 residues.

CDR3 sequence (DNA): TGTGCCAGCAGTTCAGGGACAGGCGAGGGCTACACCTTC. The encoded protein is CASSSGTGEGYTF. The gene calls are TRBV27 and TRBJ1-2; 8 bases line up with TRBD1. V was pared by 4 bases and J by 8 bases, with 6 bases of the junction left unmatched. CDR1 is MNHEY and CDR2 is SMNVEV in the germline V gene (reference sequence). The CDR3 has 13 amino acids.

The chain carries TRBV28 and TRBJ1-5; D may be TRBD1 (6 bases). The CDR3 has 12 residues. The V gene's germline CDR1 is MDHEN and CDR2 SYDVKM. The V and J ends lost 6 bases and 5 bases respectively, with 8 bases between them. The CDR3 loop is CASRRQDQPQHF. CDR3 coding DNA: TGTGCCAGCAGGCGACAGGATCAGCCCCAGCATTTT.

This chain connects TRBV19 to TRBJ1-1, with 7 bases identical to TRBD1. CDR1 is LNHDA and CDR2 is SQIVND in the germline V gene (reference sequence). The CDR3 sequence is 15 residues long. V shed 11 bases and J 1 base; nucleotides not matched to a gene: 13. CDR3 nucleotides: TGTGCCTCACAGGGGAGATATGATTGGAACACTGAAGCTTTCTTT. This sequence encodes CASQGRYDWNTEAFF.

V gene TRBV7-9 combines with J gene TRBJ1-5, with 8 bases aligning to TRBD1. In germline, CDR1 is SEHNR, CDR2 FQNEAQ (reference sequence). The V segment lost 1 base and the J segment 5 bases; nucleotides outside the gene matches: 4. The CDR3 sequence is 15 residues long. The CDR3, as DNA: TGTGCCAGCAGCTTAGGGACAGGGTGGGATCAGCCCCAGCATTTT. Translation gives CASSLGTGWDQPQHF.

This sequence joins TRBV2 and TRBJ2-7; D might be TRBD1 (5 bases). The germline CDR1 and CDR2 sequences are SNHLY and FYNNEI. Trimming removed 8 bases from V and 5 bases from J, with 16 bases in between. The CDR3 contains 13 residues. The CDR3 loop is CASRPGWEDEQYF. The CDR3 DNA reads as TGTGCCAGCCGTCCAGGGTGGGAAGACGAGCAGTACTTC. Using reference TRBV2 and TRBJ2-7 for the parts outside the CDR3, the full variable domain is EPEVTQTPSHQVTQMGQEVILRCVPISNHLYFYWYRQILGQKVEFLVSFYNNEISEKSEIFDDQFSVERPDGSNFTLKIRSTKLEDSAMYFCASRPGWEDEQYFGPGTRLTVT.

This chain connects TRBV4-1 to TRBJ2-2; 9 bases fit TRBD1. The CDR3 has 16 amino acids. CDR1 MGHRA and CDR2 YSYEKL come from the germline V gene. With V trimmed by 4 bases and J by 0 bases, 3 bases remained unmatched. CDR3 DNA: TGCGCCAGCAGCCCTTGGACAGGGGCGAACACCGGGGAGCTGTTTTTT. It is translated as CASSPWTGANTGELFF.

This clone was observed a single time. Other DNA sequences within the sample encode an identical CDR3. The CDR3 bases are TGTGCCAGCAGCCCTGGGACAGGCTATGGCTACACCTTC. Translating gives CASSPGTGYGYTF. The chain uses TRBV7-2 and TRBJ1-2, with 8 bases aligning to TRBD1. Germline loops: CDR1 SGHTA, CDR2 FQGNSA. This CDR3 spans 13 amino acids. Trimming at V came to 5 bases and at J to 4 bases, leaving 3 bases not matched to a gene.

The chain has TRBV5-1 and TRBJ1-1; the D gene is possibly TRBD1 (5 bases). In germline, CDR1 is SGHRS, CDR2 YFSETQ. V lost 6 bases to trimming and J lost 3 bases, with 15 bases between them. CDR3 length: 14 residues. The CDR3, as DNA: TGCGCCAGCAAAGGTGACAGATTATACACTGAAGCTTTCTTT. It is translated as CASKGDRLYTEAFF.

The chain employs TRBV30 and TRBJ2-4, with D tentatively TRBD1 (6 bases). With 3 bases removed from V and 2 bases from J, the gap between germline ends came to 14 bases. The CDR3 sequence is 15 residues long. Germline CDR1 is GTSNPN and CDR2 is SVGIG (reference sequence). The CDR3 spells CAWSDKQGPKNIQYF. CDR3 DNA sequence: TGTGCCTGGAGCGATAAACAGGGCCCCAAAAACATTCAGTACTTC.

This chain links TRBV15 with TRBJ1-1; D might be TRBD1 (5 bases). Germline V CDR1 and CDR2: LNHNV, YYDKDF (reference sequence). This CDR3 has 15 amino acids. V gave up 5 bases and J gave up 4 bases, with 17 bases separating them. CDR3: CATSSQYSQGTEAFF. The CDR3 DNA sequence: TGTGCCACCAGCTCTCAGTACAGTCAGGGCACTGAAGCTTTCTTT.

V and J are TRBV7-9 and TRBJ2-7, with 7 bases aligning to TRBD1. CDR1 is SEHNR and CDR2 is FQNEAQ in the germline V gene (reference sequence). V lost 5 bases and J lost 2; bases outside the gene matches: 6. This CDR3 has 14 residues. In nucleotides, the CDR3 is TGTGCCAGCAGCCTTTACAGGGGCCCCTACGAGCAGTACTTC. The encoded protein is CASSLYRGPYEQYF.

This chain joins TRBV4-3 and TRBJ2-1, with TRBD2 matching 13 bases. Germline V gene data show CDR1 as LGHNA and CDR2 as YSLEER. The CDR3 sequence is 16 residues long. Germline trimming cut 6 bases from V and 9 bases from J; bases unmatched to any gene: 11. The CDR3 region is CASSESTSGRFLEQFF. The CDR3 DNA reads TGCGCCAGCAGTGAATCGACTAGCGGGAGGTTTCTTGAGCAGTTCTTC.

V is TRBV20-1 and J is TRBJ2-3; D unclear. The CDR3 consists of 11 residues. Germline assignment: CDR1 DFQATT and CDR2 SNEGSKA (reference sequence). The V and J ends lost 4 bases and 4 bases respectively, with 6 bases between them. CDR3 bases: TGCAGTGCTACAAGAGCAGATACGCAGTATTTT. Translated: CSATRADTQYF.

The rearrangement joins TRBV24-1 to TRBJ1-5; TRBD1 is a possible D gene (5 bases). The CDR3 is made up of 14 amino acids. Trimming left V 4 bases short and J 6 bases short, with 12 bases between. Germline CDR1 and CDR2: KGHDR and SFDVKD. The CDR3 DNA reads as TGTGCCACCAGTGAGTCAGGGTTCGGTCAGCCCCAGCATTTT. This encodes CATSESGFGQPQHF.